These 3 T cell receptor beta chains were sequenced from one sample in a study of blood T cell repertoires in COVID-19. The assay was immunoSEQ multiplex PCR, and TCRdb's table has in-frame clones only and misses some. Among around 240,000 clones listed, 80% to 90% were seen once. Sequenced: PBMCs or T cells enriched from blood (not recorded which). Source of these receptors: a woman aged 45-60 years who had recovered from COVID-19.

The CDR3: CATTENQGAYYNEQFF. The DNA of the CDR3 is TGTGCCACCACAGAAAATCAGGGGGCCTACTACAATGAGCAGTTCTTC. The chain joins TRBV19 to TRBJ2-1; 8 positions match TRBD1. The germline CDR1 and CDR2 sequences are LNHDA and SQIVND (reference sequence). The length of the CDR3 is 16 residues. The V segment lost 10 bases and the J segment 3 bases; nucleotides outside the gene matches: 14.

This clone appeared a single time. V is TRBV9 and J is TRBJ2-7; 13 positions match TRBD2. The CDR3 is made up of 14 amino acids. CDR1 and CDR2 from the germline V gene are SGDLS and YYNGEE. Unmatched junction bases numbered 4, after V lost 4 bases and J lost 6 bases. The CDR3 DNA is TGTGCCAGCAGCAAGGGACTAGCGGGACTCGAGCAGTACTTC. Its protein is CASSKGLAGLEQYF.

This chain connects TRBV5-1 to TRBJ2-2; 9 nucleotides line up with TRBD2. The germline V gene encodes CDR1 SGHRS and CDR2 YFSETQ. The CDR3 runs to 22 residues. After removal of 4 bases from V and 7 bases from J, the junction contained 29 bases not matched to a gene. DNA for the CDR3: TGCGCCAGCAGCCGTGGGGGGCCCCAGAGCTTGTGGAGCGGGAGGTCAATCGGGGAGCTGTTTTTT. It yields the protein CASSRGGPQSLWSGRSIGELFF. Looking up the rest from reference TRBV5-1 and TRBJ2-2 gives the full variable domain: KAGVTQTPRYLIKTRGQQVTLSCSPISGHRSVSWYQQTPGQGLQFLFEYFSETQRNKGNFPGRFSGRQFSNSRSEMNVSTLELGDSALYLCASSRGGPQSLWSGRSIGELFFGEGSRLTVL.